The source of this TCR beta chain is a study of blood T cell repertoires in COVID-19. Study overall: PBMCs, B-cell-depleted T cells, or T cells were the source of the cDNA or gDNA that made up the material.

Assay: immunoSEQ multiplex PCR; the TCRdb copy retains only in-frame clones and omits some. The profile shows about 82,000 clones, about 78% of them singletons. CDR3 length: 17 amino acids. J lost 8 bases, V lost 4 bases, and 15 bases had no gene match. Germline loops: CDR1 SGDLS, CDR2 YYNGEE. The V gene is TRBV9, the J gene TRBJ2-2; 9 bases agree with TRBD2. The material sequenced was peripheral blood. This sequence was found in a man aged 55 to 70 with COVID-19, enrolled during active disease. The CDR3 reads CASSPRGASGAGGELFF. DNA for the CDR3: TGTGCCAGCAGCCCTAGGGGGGCTAGCGGGGCAGGGGGGGAGCTGTTTTTT.